The T cell receptor beta chain under discussion was sequenced for a study of chronic HIV infection and antiretroviral therapy. This CDR3 spans 14 amino acids. The V gene end was trimmed by 1 base and the J gene end by 4 bases; junction bases not matched to a gene: 6. The germline CDR1 and CDR2 sequences are DFQATT and SNEGSKA (reference sequence). TCRdb re-called the 5' RACE reads with MiXCR, one entry per CDR3 protein. This table has 45,000 to 60,000 distinct CDR3 sequences, about 19% appearing once. This clonotype was picked up many times. This chain connects TRBV20-1 to TRBJ2-7; 8 nucleotides match TRBD2. Source material: peripheral blood. This receptor was obtained from an adult who had HIV and had not received antiretroviral therapy, or was an uninfected healthy control (not recorded which). Here the CDR3 reads CSARGPSGWYEQYF. CDR3 coding DNA: TGCAGTGCTAGAGGACCTAGCGGGTGGTACGAGCAGTACTTC.